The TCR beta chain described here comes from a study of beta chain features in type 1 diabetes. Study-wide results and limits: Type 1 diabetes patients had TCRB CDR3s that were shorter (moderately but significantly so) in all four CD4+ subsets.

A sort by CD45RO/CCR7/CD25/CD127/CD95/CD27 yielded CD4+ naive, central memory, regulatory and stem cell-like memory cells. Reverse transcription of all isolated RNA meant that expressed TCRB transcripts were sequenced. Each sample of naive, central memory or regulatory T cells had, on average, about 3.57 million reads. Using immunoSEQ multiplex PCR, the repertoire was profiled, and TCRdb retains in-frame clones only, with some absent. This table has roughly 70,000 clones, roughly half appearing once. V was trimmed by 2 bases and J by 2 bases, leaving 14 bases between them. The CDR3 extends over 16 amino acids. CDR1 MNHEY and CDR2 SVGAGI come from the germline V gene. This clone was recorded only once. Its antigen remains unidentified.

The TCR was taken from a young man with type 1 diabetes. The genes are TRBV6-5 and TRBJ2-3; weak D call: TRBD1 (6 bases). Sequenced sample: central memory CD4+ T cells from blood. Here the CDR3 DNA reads TGTGCCAGCAGTTACACGGGACAACCGATCACAGATACGCAGTATTTT. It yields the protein CASSYTGQPITDTQYF.